This entry concerns a single T cell receptor (beta chain). Its target is unknown. The record originates from a study of OX40 agonist ivuxolimab in advanced cancers. Across the whole study: Ivuxolimab, which is an agonistic anti-OX40 (CD134) antibody, was administered to the patients.

Using immunoSEQ multiplex PCR, the repertoire was profiled, and TCRdb retains in-frame clones only, with some absent. The sample includes about 78,000 clones, roughly 92% of them seen just once. Looked up from germline, CDR1 is SGDLS and CDR2 is YYNGEE. CDR3 length: 16 residues. After removal of 6 bases from V and 2 bases from J, the junction contained 12 bases not matched to a gene. Study outcomes and limitations: CD4+ and CD8+ T cells in blood underwent clonal expansion by week 6 at 0.1 to 3.0 mg/kg.

Patients were ruled out by autoimmune disease history or systemic immunosuppression. This receptor was identified in an adult with an advanced solid tumor such as melanoma, head and neck, liver or kidney cancer. The starting material was CD4+ or CD8+ T cells sorted from blood, obtained in a trial of the OX40 agonist ivuxolimab. This sequence joins TRBV9 and TRBJ2-3, with 7 bases lining up with TRBD2. Here the CDR3 reads CASTVRGGGPTDTQYF. As DNA, the CDR3 is TGTGCCAGCACCGTTCGCGGGGGAGGCCCCACAGATACGCAGTATTTT. The whole variable domain, remainder taken from reference TRBV9 and TRBJ2-3, is DSGVTQTPKHLITATGQRVTLRCSPRSGDLSVYWYQQSLDQGLQFLIQYYNGEERAKGNILERFSAQQFPDLHSELNLSSLELGDSALYFCASTVRGGGPTDTQYFGPGTRLTVL.